This T cell receptor beta chain was observed in a study of regulatory T cells in long-lasting Graves disease. This clonotype came up many times. Trimming took off 0 bases at V and 6 bases at J, with 9 bases between the two ends. The CDR3 is made up of 13 amino acids. The time point denotes: newly diagnosed GD, antithyroid drugs for less than 3 months. The TCR library was made from RNA extracted from PBMCs. Arm-PCR of CDR3 regions with iRepertoire HTBI primers generated TCR beta libraries. A single record per CDR3 protein comes from TCRdb applying MiXCR to the multiplex PCR reads. In the table there are about 420,000 distinct CDR3 sequences, approximately 16% of which are singletons. These data also formed part of another study, on T cells in Graves' hyperthyroidism and ophthalmopathy. That investigation notes: HTBI primers were employed in a first-round RT-PCR of the TCR CDR3.

J is TRBJ2-7 and V is TRBV12-3 or TRBV12-4, with D uncertain. The sequence was obtained from a woman in her late teens or twenties with Graves disease. The sequencing here drew on peripheral blood mononuclear cells (PBMCs), taken at new diagnosis, from a patient treated with antithyroid drugs. For the CDR3, the DNA is TGTGCCAGCAGTTTAGCGTTGGTGGGCGAGCAGTACTTC. Translating gives CASSLALVGEQYF.